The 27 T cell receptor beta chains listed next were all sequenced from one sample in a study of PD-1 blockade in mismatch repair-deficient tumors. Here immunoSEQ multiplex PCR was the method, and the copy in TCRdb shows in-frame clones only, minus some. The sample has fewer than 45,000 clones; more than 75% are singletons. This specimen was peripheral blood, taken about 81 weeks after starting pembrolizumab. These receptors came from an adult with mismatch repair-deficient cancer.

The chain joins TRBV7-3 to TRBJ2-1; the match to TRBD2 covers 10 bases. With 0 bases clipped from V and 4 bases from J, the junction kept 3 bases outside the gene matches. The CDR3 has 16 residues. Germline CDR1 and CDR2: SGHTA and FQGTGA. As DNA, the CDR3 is TGTGCCAGCAGCTTAACTCCGACTAGCGGGTACAATGAGCAGTTCTTC. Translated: CASSLTPTSGYNEQFF.

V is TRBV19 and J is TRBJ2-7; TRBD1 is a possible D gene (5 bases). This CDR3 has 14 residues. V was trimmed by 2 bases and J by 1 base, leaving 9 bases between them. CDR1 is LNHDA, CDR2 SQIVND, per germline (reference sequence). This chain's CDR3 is CASSIRAGSYEQYF. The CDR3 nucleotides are TGTGCCAGTAGTATAAGGGCAGGGTCCTACGAGCAGTACTTC.

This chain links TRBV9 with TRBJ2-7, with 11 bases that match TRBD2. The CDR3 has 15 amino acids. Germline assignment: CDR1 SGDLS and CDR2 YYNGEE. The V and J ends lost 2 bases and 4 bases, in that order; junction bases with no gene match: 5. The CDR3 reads CASSVQGTSGYEQYF. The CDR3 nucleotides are TGTGCCAGCAGCGTCCAGGGGACTAGCGGATACGAGCAGTACTTC.

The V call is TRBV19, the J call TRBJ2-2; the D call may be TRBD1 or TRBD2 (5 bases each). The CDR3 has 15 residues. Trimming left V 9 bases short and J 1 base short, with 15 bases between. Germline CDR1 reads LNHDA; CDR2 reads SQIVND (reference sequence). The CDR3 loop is CASTTGTENTGELFF. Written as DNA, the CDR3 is TGTGCCAGCACTACCGGGACCGAGAACACCGGGGAGCTGTTTTTT.

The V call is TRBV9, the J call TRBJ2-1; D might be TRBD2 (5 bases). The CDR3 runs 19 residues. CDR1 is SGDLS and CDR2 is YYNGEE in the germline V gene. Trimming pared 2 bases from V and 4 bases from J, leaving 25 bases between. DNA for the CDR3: TGTGCCAGCAGCGTGGGTCGACTACACCAATCCGACTTATACAATGAGCAGTTCTTC. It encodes CASSVGRLHQSDLYNEQFF.

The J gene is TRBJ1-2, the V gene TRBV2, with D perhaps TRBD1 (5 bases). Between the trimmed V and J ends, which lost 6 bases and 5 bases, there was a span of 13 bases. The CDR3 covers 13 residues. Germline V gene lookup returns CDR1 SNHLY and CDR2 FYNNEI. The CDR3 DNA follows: TGTGCCAGCAGGGGGGGATGGGGTTATGGCTACACCTTC. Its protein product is CASRGGWGYGYTF.

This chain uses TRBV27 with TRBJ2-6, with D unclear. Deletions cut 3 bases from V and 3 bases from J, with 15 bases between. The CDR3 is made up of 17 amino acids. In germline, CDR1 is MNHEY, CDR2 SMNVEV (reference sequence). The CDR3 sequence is CASSFAGGVSGANVLTF. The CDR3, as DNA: TGTGCCAGCAGTTTCGCCGGTGGGGTAAGTGGGGCCAACGTCCTGACTTTC.

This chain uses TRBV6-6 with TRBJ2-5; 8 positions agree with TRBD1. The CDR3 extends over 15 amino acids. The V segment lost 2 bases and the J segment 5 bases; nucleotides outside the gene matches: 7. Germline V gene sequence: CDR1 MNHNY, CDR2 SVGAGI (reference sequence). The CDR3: CASSYKPGGRETQYF. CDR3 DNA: TGTGCCAGCAGTTACAAACCAGGGGGCAGGGAGACCCAGTACTTC.

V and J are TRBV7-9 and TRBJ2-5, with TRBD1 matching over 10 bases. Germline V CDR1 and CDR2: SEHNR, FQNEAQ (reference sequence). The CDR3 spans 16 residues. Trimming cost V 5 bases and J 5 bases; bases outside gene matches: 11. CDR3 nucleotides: TGTGCCAGCAGCGACTTAGGGGACAGGGGTTATGAGACCCAGTACTTC. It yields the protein CASSDLGDRGYETQYF.

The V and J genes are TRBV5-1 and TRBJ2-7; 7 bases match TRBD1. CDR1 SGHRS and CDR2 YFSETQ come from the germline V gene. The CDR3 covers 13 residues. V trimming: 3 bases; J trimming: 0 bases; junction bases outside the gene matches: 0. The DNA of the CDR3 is TGCGCCAGCAGCTGGGACAGCTCCTACGAGCAGTACTTC. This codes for CASSWDSSYEQYF.

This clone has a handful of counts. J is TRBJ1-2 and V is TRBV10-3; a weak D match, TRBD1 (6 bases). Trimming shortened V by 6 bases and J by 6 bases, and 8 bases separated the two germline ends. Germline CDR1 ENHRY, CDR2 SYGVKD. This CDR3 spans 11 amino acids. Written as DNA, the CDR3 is TGTGCCATCAGCAGGGGTGATGGCTACACCTTC. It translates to CAISRGDGYTF.

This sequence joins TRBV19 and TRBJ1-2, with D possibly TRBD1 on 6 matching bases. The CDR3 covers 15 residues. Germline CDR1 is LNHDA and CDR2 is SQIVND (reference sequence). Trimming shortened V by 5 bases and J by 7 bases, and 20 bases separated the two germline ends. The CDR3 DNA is TGTGCCAGTAGTGGATCGGGGGGCAGGGAGTCTGGCTACACCTTC. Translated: CASSGSGGRESGYTF. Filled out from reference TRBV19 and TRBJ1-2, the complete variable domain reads DGGITQSPKYLFRKEGQNVTLSCEQNLNHDAMYWYRQDPGQGLRLIYYSQIVNDFQKGDIAEGYSVSREKKESFPLTVTSAQKNPTAFYLCASSGSGGRESGYTFGSGTRLTVV.

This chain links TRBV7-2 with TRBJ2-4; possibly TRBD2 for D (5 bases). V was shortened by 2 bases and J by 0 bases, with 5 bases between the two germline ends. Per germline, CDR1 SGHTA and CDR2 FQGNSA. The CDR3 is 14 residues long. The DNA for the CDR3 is TGTGCCAGCAGCTTAAGCGGAGCCAAAAACATTCAGTACTTC. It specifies CASSLSGAKNIQYF.

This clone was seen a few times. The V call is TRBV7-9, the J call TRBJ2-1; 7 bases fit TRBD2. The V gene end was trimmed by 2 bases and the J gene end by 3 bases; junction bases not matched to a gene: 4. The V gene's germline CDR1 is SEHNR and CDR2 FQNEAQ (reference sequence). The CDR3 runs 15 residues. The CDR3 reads CASSLSLAHYNEQFF. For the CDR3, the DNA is TGTGCCAGCAGCTTATCACTAGCGCACTACAATGAGCAGTTCTTC.

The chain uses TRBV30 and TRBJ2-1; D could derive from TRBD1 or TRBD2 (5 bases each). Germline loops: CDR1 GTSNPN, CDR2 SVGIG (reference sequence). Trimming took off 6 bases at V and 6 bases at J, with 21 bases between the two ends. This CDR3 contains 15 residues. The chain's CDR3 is CACIRDPGSVNEQFF. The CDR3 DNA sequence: TGTGCCTGCATCCGGGACCCAGGGTCGGTCAATGAGCAGTTCTTC.

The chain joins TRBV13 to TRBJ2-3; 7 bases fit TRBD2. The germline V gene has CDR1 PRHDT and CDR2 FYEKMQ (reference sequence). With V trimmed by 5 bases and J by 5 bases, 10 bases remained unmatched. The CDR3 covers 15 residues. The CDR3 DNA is TGTGCCAGCAGCCCCGGACTAGTAATCAGAGATACGCAGTATTTT. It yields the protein CASSPGLVIRDTQYF.

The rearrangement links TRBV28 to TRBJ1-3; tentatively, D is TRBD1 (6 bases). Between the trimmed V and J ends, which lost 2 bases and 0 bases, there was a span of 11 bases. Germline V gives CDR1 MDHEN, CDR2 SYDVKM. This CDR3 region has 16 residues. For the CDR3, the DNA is TGTGCCAGCAGTTTACGTCAGGGGATCTCTGGAAACACCATATATTTT. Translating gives CASSLRQGISGNTIYF.

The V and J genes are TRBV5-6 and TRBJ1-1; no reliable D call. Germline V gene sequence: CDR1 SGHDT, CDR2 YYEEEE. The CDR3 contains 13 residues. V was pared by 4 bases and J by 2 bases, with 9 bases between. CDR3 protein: CASSVVFNTEAFF. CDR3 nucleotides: TGTGCCAGCAGCGTTGTTTTCAACACTGAAGCTTTCTTT.

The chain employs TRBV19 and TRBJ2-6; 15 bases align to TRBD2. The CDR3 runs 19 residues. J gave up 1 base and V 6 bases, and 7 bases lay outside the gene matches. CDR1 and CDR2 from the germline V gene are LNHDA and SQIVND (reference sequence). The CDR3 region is CASRLSGLAGGSGANVLTF. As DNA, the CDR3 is TGTGCCAGTAGACTTTCGGGACTAGCGGGGGGATCTGGGGCCAACGTCCTGACTTTC.

In DNA, the CDR3 is TGTGCCAGCAGTGAATCAGGGCAGAATCAGCCCCAGCATTTT. It yields the protein CASSESGQNQPQHF. The genes are TRBV6-1 and TRBJ1-5; possible D gene TRBD1, 5 bases. V shed 2 bases and J shed 4 bases, with 9 bases lying between them. The germline V gene has CDR1 MNHNS and CDR2 SASEGT. The CDR3 covers 14 residues.

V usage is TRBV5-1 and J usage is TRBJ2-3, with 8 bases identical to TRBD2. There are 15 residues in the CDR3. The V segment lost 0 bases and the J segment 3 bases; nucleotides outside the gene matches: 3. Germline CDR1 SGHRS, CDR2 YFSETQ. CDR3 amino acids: CASSLAGRVTDTQYF. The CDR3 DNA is TGCGCCAGCAGCTTGGCCGGGAGGGTGACAGATACGCAGTATTTT.

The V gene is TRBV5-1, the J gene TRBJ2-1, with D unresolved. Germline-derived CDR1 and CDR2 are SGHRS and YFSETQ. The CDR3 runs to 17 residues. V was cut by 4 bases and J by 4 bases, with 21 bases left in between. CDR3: CASSVRPDPKVYNEQFF. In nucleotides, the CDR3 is TGCGCCAGCAGCGTACGACCGGACCCCAAGGTATACAATGAGCAGTTCTTC.

The CDR3 DNA reads TGTGCCAGCAGCTTAGTAGGGACCGAAGCTAACTATGGCTACACCTTC. Translated: CASSLVGTEANYGYTF. The rearrangement uses TRBV11-2 and TRBJ1-2; a weak D match, TRBD1 (5 bases). The germline CDR1 and CDR2 sequences are SGHAT and FQNNGV. The V end lost 1 base, the J end lost 0 bases, and 12 bases lay between the germline ends. The CDR3 runs to 16 residues.

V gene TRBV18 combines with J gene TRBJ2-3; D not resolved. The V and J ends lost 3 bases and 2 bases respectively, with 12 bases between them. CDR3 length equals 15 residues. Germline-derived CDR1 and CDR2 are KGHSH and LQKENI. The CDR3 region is CASSPEPSTTDTQYF. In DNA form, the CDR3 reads TGTGCCAGCTCACCCGAACCTAGTACCACAGATACGCAGTATTTT.

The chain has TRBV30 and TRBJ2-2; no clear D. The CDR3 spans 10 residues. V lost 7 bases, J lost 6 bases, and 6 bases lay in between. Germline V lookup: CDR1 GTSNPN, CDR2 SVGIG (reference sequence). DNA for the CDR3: TGTGCCTCTAGGTCCGGGGAGCTGTTTTTT. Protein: CASRSGELFF. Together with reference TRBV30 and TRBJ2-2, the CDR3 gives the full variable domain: SQTIHQWPATLVQPVGSPLSLECTVEGTSNPNLYWYRQAAGRGLQLLFYSVGIGQISSEVPQNLSASRPQDRQFILSSKKLLLSDSGFYLCASRSGELFFGEGSRLTVL.

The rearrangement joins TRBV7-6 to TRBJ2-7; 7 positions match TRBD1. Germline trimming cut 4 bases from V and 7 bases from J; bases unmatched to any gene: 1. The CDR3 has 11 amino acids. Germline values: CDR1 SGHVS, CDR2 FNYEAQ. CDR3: CASSSTGEQYF. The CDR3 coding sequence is TGTGCCAGCAGCTCGACAGGGGAGCAGTACTTC.

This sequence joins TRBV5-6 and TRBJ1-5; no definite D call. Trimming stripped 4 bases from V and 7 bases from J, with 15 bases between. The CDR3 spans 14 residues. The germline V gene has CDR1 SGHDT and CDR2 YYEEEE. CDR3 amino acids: CASSPGPDGQPQHF. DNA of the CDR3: TGTGCCAGCAGCCCGGGTCCAGACGGGCAGCCCCAGCATTTT. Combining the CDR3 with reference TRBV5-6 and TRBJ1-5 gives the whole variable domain DAGVTQSPTHLIKTRGQQVTLRCSPKSGHDTVSWYQQALGQGPQFIFQYYEEEERQRGNFPDRFSGHQFPNYSSELNVNALLLGDSALYLCASSPGPDGQPQHFGDGTRLSIL.